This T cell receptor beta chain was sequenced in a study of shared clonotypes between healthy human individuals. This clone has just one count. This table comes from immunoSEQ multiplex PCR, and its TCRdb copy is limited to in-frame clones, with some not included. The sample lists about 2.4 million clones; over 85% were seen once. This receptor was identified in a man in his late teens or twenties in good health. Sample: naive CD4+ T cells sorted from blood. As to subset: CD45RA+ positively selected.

This chain's CDR3 is CASSVSGVGPLAKNIQYF. For the CDR3, the DNA is TGTGCCAGCAGCGTCTCCGGGGTCGGGCCTCTAGCCAAAAACATTCAGTACTTC. The rearrangement uses TRBV13 and TRBJ2-4; TRBD2 is a possible D gene (5 bases). The germline CDR1 and CDR2 sequences are PRHDT and FYEKMQ (reference sequence). The length of the CDR3 is 18 residues. The V end lost 5 bases, the J end lost 0 bases, and 20 bases lay between the germline ends.